This paragraph reports one T cell receptor beta chain. This clonotype occurred many times. Its recognized antigen is unknown. The record has no base qualities; no much larger clone is one base away. Ficoll-Paque density gradient centrifugation was the method used to isolate PBMCs. The instrument was an Illumina NovaSeq 6000. TCRalpha and TCRbeta cDNA libraries were built by 5'RACE with constant-segment primers, adding sample barcodes and unique molecular identifiers. Trizol reagent was used to extract RNA from every sample. The libraries were amplified in two PCR steps, and the second step added a second sample barcode and Illumina TruSeq adapters. Libraries were sequenced on an Illumina NovaSeq with 2 x 150 bp paired-end reads. Per the authors' processing: With migec v1.2.7, reads were demultiplexed and then collapsed into UMI-guided consensus sequences. With mixcr v2.1.11, UMI consensuses were aligned to TRA and TRB V and J templates and assembled into clonotypes. A clonotype was counted as expanded or contracted only when both edgeR and NoisET called the clonotype significant, with the noise models trained on biological replicates. edgeR calls used a false discovery rate-adjusted p below 0.01 and a log2 fold-change threshold of 1. As an exploratory analysis of dynamics, max-normalized trajectories of the 1000 most abundant clonotypes were examined by PCA with hierarchical clustering. Each responding clone was given a CD4 or CD8 phenotype based on the CD4+ and CD8+ repertoires, which had been sequenced separately. TCRdb handled the public reads itself, with Q25 trimming in fastp and clone calling in MiXCR, and kept productive beta chains. All rows with the same CDR3 protein become a single entry with the most common DNA and genes. The V and J calls shown here were made by TCRdb, not taken from the authors' results. In all, the sample holds roughly 350,000 distinct CDR3 sequences, and 28% of those were seen once. Less than 15% of the sample is taken by the ten largest.

This record comes from a study of T-cell memory formation after mild COVID-19 (dated by TCRdb to the early 2020s). A note on the overall study: Most TCR sequence clusters were specific to one of the two donors. In two donors, T-cell clones that expanded and contracted after mild COVID-19 were tracked by sequencing TCRalpha and TCRbeta repertoires over time. The cohort was made up of two young adult volunteers, one female and one male, who were previously healthy.

Trimming takes 6 bases off V and 4 bases off J; junction bases not matched to a gene: 6. Via the germline V gene, CDR1 is SQVTM and CDR2 ANQGSEA. The CDR3 holds 14 amino acids from the cysteine to the phenylalanine. Only the CDR3 DNA is retained, 42 bases long and in frame from the first base. Paper-wide results and their limitations: Balanced CD4/CD8 phenotypes were observed for clones contracting from day 15 to 85, whereas a bias towards CD4+ was observed for a second wave of clones expanding from day 15 to 37. Contracting CD4+ clones turned up mainly in the CM and EM memory subsets, whereas EMRA was where CD8+ clones were enriched. Only two mild cases were covered by the study, and larger cohorts that include severe cases with pre-infection samples were considered necessary. The second-wave clones that peaked on day 37 were not confirmed to be SARS-CoV-2 specific. The detection of some responding clones in pre-infection memory suggests that pre-existing cross-reactive memory T cells joined the SARS-CoV-2 response.

What was sequenced was PBMCs or a T cell subset sorted from them (not recorded which). This sequence originates from an adult woman who had mild COVID-19 (a few samples of this study predate the infection). The sample titles of this study are shuffled in the database, so cell type and time point are left out; the donor was told from shared clones. The chain is encoded by TRBV29-1 joined to TRBJ2-3; 11 central bases correspond to TRBD2. CDR3 loop: CSVLAGGSADTQYF. In nucleotide form, the sequence is TGCAGCGTCCTAGCGGGAGGCTCCGCAGATACGCAGTATTTT.